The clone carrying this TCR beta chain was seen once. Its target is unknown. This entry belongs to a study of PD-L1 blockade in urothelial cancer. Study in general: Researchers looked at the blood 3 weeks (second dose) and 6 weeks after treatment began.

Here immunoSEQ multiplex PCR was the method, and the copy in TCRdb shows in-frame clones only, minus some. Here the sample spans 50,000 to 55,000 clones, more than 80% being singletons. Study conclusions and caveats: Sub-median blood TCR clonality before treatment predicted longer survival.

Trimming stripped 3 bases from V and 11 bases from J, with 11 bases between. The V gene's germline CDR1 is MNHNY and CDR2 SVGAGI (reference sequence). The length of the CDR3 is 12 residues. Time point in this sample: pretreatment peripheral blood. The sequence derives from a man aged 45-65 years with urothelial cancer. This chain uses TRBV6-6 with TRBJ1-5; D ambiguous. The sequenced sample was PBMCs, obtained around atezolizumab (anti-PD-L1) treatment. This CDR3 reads CASSYSLRAQHF. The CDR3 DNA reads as TGTGCCAGCAGTTATTCCCTTCGGGCCCAGCATTTT.